A single sample is the source of the 15 T cell receptor beta chains below, sequenced in a study of vaccination effects on CD4 cells after COVID-19. Ahead of sequencing, the ViraFEST assay grew antigen-specific CD4+ T cells using viral peptide pools. Culture lasted 10 days before CD4+ T cell isolation. Nucleocapsid antibodies were negative in the vaccine recipients, who had never had SARS-CoV-2 infection. This table comes from immunoSEQ multiplex PCR, and its TCRdb copy is limited to in-frame clones, with some not included. The sample comprises about 41,000 clones, approximately 80% of which are singletons, and 2.9% rests with the top ten. These receptors have no identified antigens. The sample consisted of CD4+ T cells from PBMCs cultured with HCoV-NL63 spike peptides, taken before COVID-19 vaccination. These receptors were obtained from a human donor who received a COVID-19 vaccine.

The CDR3 sequence is CAVARVYQETQYF. Here the CDR3 DNA reads TGTGCCGTAGCCCGGGTGTACCAAGAGACCCAGTACTTC. The gene calls are TRBV10-3 and TRBJ2-5; no definite D call. The length of the CDR3 is 13 residues. The V gene lost 11 bases and the J gene lost 0 bases, with 13 bases spanning the gap. Germline CDR1 is ENHRY and CDR2 is SYGVKD.

This clone was observed once. The rearrangement uses TRBV6-5 and TRBJ1-1, with D hard to call. V lost 7 bases, J lost 1 base, and 10 bases lay in between. This CDR3 has 13 amino acids. Looked up from germline, CDR1 is MNHEY and CDR2 is SVGAGI. Here the CDR3 reads CASNQDPNTEAFF. The CDR3 DNA is TGTGCCAGCAACCAGGATCCGAACACTGAAGCTTTCTTT.

The chain couples TRBV27 to TRBJ2-7, with D perhaps assigned TRBD1 or TRBD2 (5 bases each). The germline gives CDR1 MNHEY, CDR2 SMNVEV (reference sequence). This CDR3 is built from 15 residues. V dropped 5 bases and J dropped 6 bases, with 20 bases sitting between them. Here the CDR3 reads CASSLAPGRIGEQYV. The CDR3 coding sequence is TGTGCCAGCAGTCTCGCGCCGGGACGGATCGGCGAGCAGTACGTC.

The chain couples TRBV18 to TRBJ2-3; 12 nucleotides align to TRBD2. Trimming took 1 base from V and 3 from J; bases not matched to a gene: 5. The CDR3 contains 17 residues. Germline CDR1 and CDR2: KGHSH and LQKENI. CDR3 region: CASSPRTSGGITDTQYF. The CDR3 coding sequence is TGTGCCAGCTCACCACGAACTAGCGGGGGGATTACAGATACGCAGTATTTT.

This rearrangement joins TRBV10-3 to TRBJ1-5; TRBD1 aligns across 11 bases. Germline assignment: CDR1 ENHRY and CDR2 SYGVKD. This CDR3 comprises 16 residues. The junction had 6 bases not matched to a gene; V was cut back by 3 bases and J by 5 bases. CDR3: CAISDRDRGTDQPQHF. CDR3 DNA sequence: TGTGCCATCAGTGATAGGGACAGGGGGACGGATCAGCCCCAGCATTTT.

The chain employs TRBV10-3 and TRBJ1-1; tentative D call: TRBD1 (6 bases). This CDR3 spans 13 amino acids. Per germline, CDR1 ENHRY and CDR2 SYGVKD. Trimming took off 6 bases at V and 1 base at J, with 9 bases between the two ends. CDR3 in amino acids: CAIRDRQNTEAFF. In nucleotides, the CDR3 is TGTGCCATCAGGGACAGACAGAACACTGAAGCTTTCTTT.

This chain uses TRBV19 with TRBJ2-1; maybe TRBD2 (7 bases). Trimming left V 8 bases short and J 7 bases short, with 15 bases between. Germline CDR1 reads LNHDA; CDR2 reads SQIVND (reference sequence). The CDR3 spans 13 residues. CDR3 in amino acids: CASQGGGANEQFF. DNA for the CDR3: TGTGCCAGTCAAGGGGGAGGGGCGAATGAGCAGTTCTTC.

This rearrangement joins TRBV18 to TRBJ1-4; D ambiguous. In germline, CDR1 is KGHSH, CDR2 LQKENI. V was trimmed by 2 bases and J by 8 bases, leaving 12 bases between them. The CDR3 has 14 amino acids. CDR3 loop: CASSPGQDGEKLFF. For the CDR3, the DNA is TGTGCCAGCTCACCAGGGCAGGATGGGGAAAAACTGTTTTTT.

The chain uses TRBV19 and TRBJ2-5; no clear D. Trimming took 1 base from V and 5 from J, leaving 14 bases between them. The CDR3 is 15 residues long. The germline gives CDR1 LNHDA, CDR2 SQIVND (reference sequence). In DNA form, the CDR3 reads TGTGCCAGTAGTATAGCGGCTAGTCGTACCGAGACCCAGTACTTC. Protein product: CASSIAASRTETQYF.

This chain uses TRBV29-1 with TRBJ1-2, with D unresolved. CDR1 is SQVTM, CDR2 ANQGSEA, per germline. This CDR3 comprises 12 residues. Trimming left V 5 bases short and J 0 bases short, with 7 bases between. The CDR3, as DNA: TGCAGCGTTCTGGGAGCTAACTATGGCTACACCTTC. This codes for CSVLGANYGYTF.

Written as DNA, the CDR3 is TGTGCCAGCAGCGTAGAGGGTAGCGGGGGTCCAGGGAGAGAGACCCAGTACTTC. Protein: CASSVEGSGGPGRETQYF. This rearrangement joins TRBV9 to TRBJ2-5; 9 bases are shared with TRBD2. Germline V gene data show CDR1 as SGDLS and CDR2 as YYNGEE. V lost 0 bases to trimming and J lost 4 bases; unmatched junction nucleotides: 13. The CDR3 consists of 18 residues.

In nucleotides, the CDR3 is TGCGCCAGCAGCTTGGGGGACAGGGAAGCCTATGGCTACACCTTC. Translated, it gives CASSLGDREAYGYTF. The V call is TRBV5-1, the J call TRBJ1-2; TRBD1 agrees at 9 bases. The CDR3 runs 15 residues. Trimming at V came to 0 bases and at J to 4 bases, leaving 4 bases not matched to a gene. The germline CDR1 and CDR2 sequences are SGHRS and YFSETQ.

The J gene is TRBJ2-7, the V gene TRBV7-8; D call uncertain. Germline CDR1 is SGHVS and CDR2 is FQNEAQ. This CDR3 spans 15 amino acids. Trimming stripped 1 base from V and 0 bases from J, with 10 bases between. In DNA form, the CDR3 reads TGTGCCAGCAGCTTAGGTTCAACGTACTCCTACGAGCAGTACGTC. Its protein product is CASSLGSTYSYEQYV.

The chain is built from TRBV9 and TRBJ1-6; D gene ambiguous. V was pared by 3 bases and J by 7 bases, with 17 bases between. Germline CDR1 and CDR2: SGDLS and YYNGEE. The CDR3 consists of 16 residues. The CDR3 here is CASSARASPGNSPLHF. The CDR3 nucleotides are TGTGCCAGCAGCGCCCGGGCTTCCCCTGGGAATTCACCCCTCCACTTT.

The CDR3 loop reads CATGEEPRVNEKLFF. DNA of the CDR3: TGTGCCACGGGAGAGGAGCCTCGTGTTAATGAAAAACTGTTTTTT. V is TRBV19 and J is TRBJ1-4; D is undetermined. The ends were cut back, 10 bases at V and 4 bases at J, with 19 bases in the middle. The CDR3 length is 15 residues. Germline CDR1 is LNHDA and CDR2 is SQIVND (reference sequence).